Each of the 30 T cell receptor beta chains below was sequenced from the same sample in a study of blood T cell repertoires in COVID-19. The assay was immunoSEQ multiplex PCR, and TCRdb's table has in-frame clones only and misses some. The data contain 60,000 or so clones, 72% of them singletons. The sequencing input was PBMCs or T cells enriched from blood (not recorded which). These receptor sequences come from a woman aged 60-75 years who had been exposed to COVID-19.

This sequence joins TRBV6-1 and TRBJ2-7; no definite D call. The length of the CDR3 is 15 residues. Trimming left V 2 bases short and J 3 bases short, with 14 bases between. CDR1 is MNHNS, CDR2 SASEGT, per germline. This chain's CDR3 is CASSESGSLGYEQYF. CDR3 in DNA: TGTGCCAGCAGTGAATCCGGGTCCTTGGGCTACGAGCAGTACTTC.

The chain couples TRBV7-3 to TRBJ2-2, with D possibly TRBD1 on 6 matching bases. CDR3 length equals 13 residues. The V end lost 5 bases, the J end lost 7 bases, and 11 bases lay between the germline ends. Germline lookup yields CDR1 SGHTA and CDR2 FQGTGA. This CDR3 is CASSKQGYGELFF. The CDR3 coding sequence is TGTGCCAGCAGCAAACAGGGTTACGGGGAGCTGTTTTTT.

The CDR3 nucleotides read TGTGCCAGCTCTGAACAGGGCCCCTACGAGCAGTACTTC. This sequence encodes CASSEQGPYEQYF. The genes are TRBV18 and TRBJ2-7, with a tentative D call TRBD1 (6 bases). Trimming took off 6 bases at V and 2 bases at J, with 11 bases between the two ends. In germline, CDR1 is KGHSH, CDR2 LQKENI. The CDR3 is 13 residues long.

This chain connects TRBV4-1 to TRBJ2-3; 10 positions match TRBD2. This CDR3 is built from 17 residues. Germline V gene data show CDR1 as MGHRA and CDR2 as YSYEKL. V gave up 1 base and J gave up 4 bases; unmatched junction bases: 8. The CDR3 region has the DNA TGCGCCAGCAGCCAAGGGCTAGCGGGGGCCCCGGCAGATACGCAGTATTTT. It translates to CASSQGLAGAPADTQYF.

Points on this clone: In the same sample, other DNA sequences code for this CDR3. This chain joins TRBV19 and TRBJ2-5, with no clear D. With 1 base removed from V and 2 bases from J, the gap between germline ends came to 5 bases. There are 13 residues in the CDR3. Germline V gene sequence: CDR1 LNHDA, CDR2 SQIVND (reference sequence). Here the CDR3 reads CASSIGQQETQYF. CDR3 nucleotides: TGTGCCAGTAGTATAGGGCAGCAAGAGACCCAGTACTTC.

The rearrangement joins TRBV5-4 to TRBJ1-2, with 8 bases lining up with TRBD1. This CDR3 has 14 amino acids. Germline V gives CDR1 SGHNT, CDR2 YYREEE (reference sequence). Losses at the gene ends were 3 bases for V and 4 bases for J; bases not matched to a gene: 5. CDR3 DNA sequence: TGTGCCAGCAGCTCGCAGGGGGCGGCCTATGGCTACACCTTC. Translation gives CASSSQGAAYGYTF.

This clone was counted a few times. The genes are TRBV27 and TRBJ1-2; 8 bases align to TRBD1. Per the germline V gene, CDR1 is MNHEY and CDR2 is SMNVEV (reference sequence). J gave up 6 bases and V 0 bases, and 15 bases lay outside the gene matches. The length of the CDR3 is 18 residues. CDR3 DNA: TGTGCCAGCAGTTTATCATTCCTGGGGAGACAGGGGCGGGATGGCTACACCTTC. The encoded protein is CASSLSFLGRQGRDGYTF.

Written as DNA, the CDR3 is TGTGCCAGCAGTCTTTACCGGGTCGAGGACGGGGAGCTGTTTTTT. It yields the protein CASSLYRVEDGELFF. This chain links TRBV27 with TRBJ2-2; D remains ambiguous. V lost 5 bases, J lost 7 bases, and 17 bases lay in between. The CDR3 spans 15 residues. Germline CDR1 MNHEY, CDR2 SMNVEV (reference sequence).

J is TRBJ1-1 and V is TRBV7-8, with D possibly being TRBD1 (6 bases). Trimming stripped 4 bases from V and 8 bases from J, with 14 bases between. Germline CDR1 and CDR2: SGHVS and FQNEAQ. The CDR3 runs 13 residues. The CDR3 DNA sequence: TGTGCCAGCAGCTCCGACAGGATCGGAGAAGCTTTCTTT. It is translated as CASSSDRIGEAFF.

This clone was counted a single time. V usage is TRBV5-1 and J usage is TRBJ2-1; 13 nucleotides line up with TRBD2. The CDR3 sequence is 15 residues long. The J segment lost 8 bases and the V segment lost 4 bases, leaving 6 bases of the junction unmatched. Per germline, CDR1 SGHRS and CDR2 YFSETQ. The CDR3 DNA reads TGCGCCAGCAGCCAGGGGACTAGCGGGACGGATGAGCAGTTCTTC. It specifies CASSQGTSGTDEQFF. The complete variable domain, with remaining parts taken from reference TRBV5-1 and TRBJ2-1, reads KAGVTQTPRYLIKTRGQQVTLSCSPISGHRSVSWYQQTPGQGLQFLFEYFSETQRNKGNFPGRFSGRQFSNSRSEMNVSTLELGDSALYLCASSQGTSGTDEQFFGPGTRLTVL.

This chain links TRBV7-2 with TRBJ1-1; TRBD1 might be the D (6 bases). Germline V gives CDR1 SGHTA, CDR2 FQGNSA. V was cut by 7 bases and J by 5 bases, with 17 bases left in between. The CDR3 loop spans 14 amino acids. The CDR3, as DNA: TGTGCCAGCATCCTCCAGCGGGGGCGTACTGAAGCTTTCTTT. Its translation is CASILQRGRTEAFF.

The genes are TRBV3-1 (or the pseudogene TRBV3-2) and TRBJ2-1; D is undetermined. The length of the CDR3 is 13 residues. Trimming pared 4 bases from V and 9 bases from J, leaving 13 bases between. Germline V gene lookup returns CDR1 LGHDT and CDR2 YNNKEL (reference sequence). CDR3 nucleotides: TGTGCCAGCAGCCTAGTAGTGGCTAGTGAGCAGTTCTTC. This translates into CASSLVVASEQFF.

The table lists this clone with a few counts. This sequence joins TRBV7-2 and TRBJ2-2, with D tentatively TRBD1 (6 bases). V lost 5 bases to trimming and J lost 13 bases, with 23 bases between them. The V gene's germline CDR1 is SGHTA and CDR2 FQGNSA. This CDR3 is built from 15 residues. The CDR3 sequence is CASSPSRGSGWGLFF. The CDR3 DNA follows: TGTGCCAGCAGCCCCTCTAGGGGGTCTGGATGGGGGCTGTTTTTT.

This clone was seen only a few times. The chain recombines TRBV12-3 or TRBV12-4 with TRBJ1-3; tentative D call: TRBD1 (5 bases). The CDR3 has 13 residues. Deletions cut 2 bases from V and 4 bases from J, with 6 bases between. CDR3 protein: CASSLQGGNTIYF. The CDR3 nucleotides read TGTGCCAGCAGTTTACAGGGAGGAAACACCATATATTTT.

The chain employs TRBV24-1 and TRBJ2-2; possibly TRBD1 for D (5 bases). The CDR3 runs to 16 residues. Trimming removed 1 base from V and 2 bases from J, with 10 bases in between. CDR1 and CDR2 from the germline V gene are KGHDR and SFDVKD. The CDR3: CATSDFVQGNTGELFF. Written as DNA, the CDR3 is TGTGCCACCAGTGATTTTGTTCAGGGCAACACCGGGGAGCTGTTTTTT.

This clone was counted once. CDR3 DNA sequence: TGTGCCTGGAACGGGGATAATGAAGCTTTCTTT. Protein: CAWNGDNEAFF. V is TRBV30 and J is TRBJ1-1, with D unresolved. The CDR3 loop spans 11 amino acids. CDR1 is GTSNPN and CDR2 is SVGIG in the germline V gene (reference sequence). V shed 4 bases and J shed 7 bases, with 10 bases lying between them.

The CDR3 region is CASSLDRGEAFF. CDR3 nucleotide sequence: TGTGCCAGCAGCTTAGATCGCGGTGAAGCTTTCTTT. This chain uses TRBV11-2 with TRBJ1-1; D uncertain. V lost 0 bases and J lost 7, with 6 bases in between. Germline CDR1 is SGHAT and CDR2 is FQNNGV. The CDR3 has 12 amino acids. Full variable domain (outside the CDR3, taken from reference TRBV11-2 and TRBJ1-1): EAGVAQSPRYKIIEKRQSVAFWCNPISGHATLYWYQQILGQGPKLLIQFQNNGVVDDSQLPKDRFSAERLKGVDSTLKIQPAKLEDSAVYLCASSLDRGEAFFGQGTRLTVV.

This clone was seen only once. The genes are TRBV7-8 and TRBJ2-7; the match to TRBD1 covers 9 bases. Trimming cost V 6 bases and J 4 bases; bases outside gene matches: 7. This CDR3 contains 14 residues. CDR1 is SGHVS and CDR2 is FQNEAQ in the germline V gene. The DNA for the CDR3 is TGTGCCAGCAGTAACAGGGGGCGCACATACGAGCAGTACTTC. It translates to CASSNRGRTYEQYF.

The V and J genes are TRBV5-1 and TRBJ1-4; weak D call: TRBD1 (6 bases). The CDR3 is 14 amino acids. Deletions cut 4 bases from V and 4 bases from J, with 11 bases between. CDR1 is SGHRS, CDR2 YFSETQ, per germline. The CDR3: CASSLTGINEKLFF. In DNA, the CDR3 is TGCGCCAGCAGCCTTACAGGGATTAATGAAAAACTGTTTTTT.

V usage is TRBV29-1 and J usage is TRBJ2-5; the match to TRBD2 covers 9 bases. The CDR3 has 14 residues. Losses at the gene ends were 7 bases for V and 5 bases for J; bases not matched to a gene: 11. Looked up from germline, CDR1 is SQVTM and CDR2 is ANQGSEA. CDR3 protein: CSAPRSGSTETQYF. In DNA form, the CDR3 reads TGCAGCGCCCCGCGTAGCGGGAGTACGGAGACCCAGTACTTC.

J is TRBJ1-1 and V is TRBV9; 9 bases match TRBD1. The CDR3 sequence is 14 residues long. CDR1 and CDR2 (germline): SGDLS, YYNGEE. V trimming: 2 bases; J trimming: 3 bases; junction bases outside the gene matches: 2. Here the CDR3 reads CASSVDRGDTEAFF. As DNA, the CDR3 is TGTGCCAGCAGCGTGGACAGGGGAGACACTGAAGCTTTCTTT.

This clone was detected only a few times. V usage is TRBV6-5 and J usage is TRBJ1-1; 7 bases fit TRBD1. Trimming at V came to 7 bases and at J to 0 bases, leaving 8 bases not matched to a gene. CDR1 and CDR2 (germline): MNHEY, SVGAGI. This CDR3 is built from 15 residues. The CDR3 DNA sequence: TGTGCCAGCACCACAGGGGACAGAATGAACACTGAAGCTTTCTTT. Protein: CASTTGDRMNTEAFF.

This chain joins TRBV5-4 and TRBJ2-2, with D perhaps TRBD1 (7 bases). The CDR3 is 14 residues long. The V and J ends lost 2 bases and 8 bases respectively, with 13 bases between them. CDR1 SGHNT and CDR2 YYREEE come from the germline V gene (reference sequence). CDR3 nucleotides: TGTGCCAGCAGCTTTCAGGGGGGAACGGGGGAGCTGTTTTTT. Translating it yields CASSFQGGTGELFF.

The gene calls are TRBV28 and TRBJ2-1, with 12 bases aligning to TRBD1. The CDR3 covers 15 residues. The V gene's germline CDR1 is MDHEN and CDR2 SYDVKM. With 7 bases clipped from V and 10 bases from J, the junction kept 11 bases outside the gene matches. The CDR3 here is CASTPGDRGLGEQFF. The CDR3 DNA reads as TGTGCCAGCACCCCAGGGGACAGGGGGCTTGGCGAGCAGTTCTTC.

The rearrangement uses TRBV6-5 and TRBJ1-4; 9 bases align to TRBD1. Germline CDR1 MNHEY, CDR2 SVGAGI. The CDR3 contains 15 residues. The V segment lost 5 bases and the J segment 8 bases; nucleotides outside the gene matches: 9. The CDR3 loop reads CASSTNRGQGEKLFF. Written as DNA, the CDR3 is TGTGCCAGCAGTACCAACAGGGGGCAGGGGGAAAAACTGTTTTTT.

The rearrangement links TRBV18 to TRBJ2-1; D unclear. The V end lost 0 bases, the J end lost 0 bases, and 12 bases lay between the germline ends. This CDR3 spans 17 amino acids. Germline lookup yields CDR1 KGHSH and CDR2 LQKENI. CDR3 DNA sequence: TGTGCCAGCTCACCACCTGCTCGCTCGAGCTCCTACAATGAGCAGTTCTTC. Encoded protein: CASSPPARSSSYNEQFF.

This clone has a count of ten or more. This chain links TRBV30 with TRBJ1-1; D might be TRBD1 (5 bases). The CDR3 is 14 amino acids. V lost 2 bases and J lost 0, with 10 bases in between. In germline, CDR1 is GTSNPN, CDR2 SVGIG (reference sequence). CDR3 protein: CAWSRNRLNTEAFF. CDR3 DNA sequence: TGTGCCTGGAGTAGGAACAGGTTGAACACTGAAGCTTTCTTT.

The chain couples TRBV11-2 to TRBJ2-2; 10 positions match TRBD2. This CDR3 is built from 16 residues. CDR1 SGHAT and CDR2 FQNNGV come from the germline V gene. V lost 7 bases to trimming and J lost 9 bases; unmatched junction nucleotides: 14. CDR3 protein: CASTKLTSGGARELFF. The CDR3 DNA follows: TGTGCCAGCACCAAACTTACGAGCGGGGGGGCCAGGGAGCTGTTTTTT.

The CDR3 DNA sequence: TGTGCCAGCACGGGGTATCTAAATCAGCCCCAGCATTTT. Translated, it gives CASTGYLNQPQHF. The chain carries TRBV6-5 and TRBJ1-5; no definite D call. The CDR3 contains 13 residues. V dropped 7 bases and J dropped 4 bases, with 11 bases sitting between them. CDR1 and CDR2 from the germline V gene are MNHEY and SVGAGI.

This rearrangement joins TRBV28 to TRBJ1-2; the match to TRBD1 covers 7 bases. The CDR3 sequence is 13 residues long. Germline V CDR1 and CDR2: MDHEN, SYDVKM. Trimming cost V 5 bases and J 6 bases; bases outside gene matches: 6. DNA for the CDR3: TGTGCCAGCAGTCTCGACAGGGAACATGGCTACACCTTC. The encoded protein is CASSLDREHGYTF.